Below, 29 T cell receptor beta chains from the same sample are listed, as sequenced in a study of cytomegalovirus exposure and HLA in healthy donors. PCR employed 60 Vbeta and 13 Jbeta primers. Here immunoSEQ multiplex PCR was the method, and the copy in TCRdb shows in-frame clones only, minus some. The profile covers about 250,000 clones, with 70% to 90% appearing a single time and 0.2% to 0.25% taken by the ten largest. The specimen was PBMCs. The receptor set was obtained from a girl aged 2-10 years in good health and CMV-seronegative.

This sequence joins TRBV15 and TRBJ1-1; no clear D gene. This CDR3 is built from 14 residues. Germline assignment: CDR1 LNHNV and CDR2 YYDKDF (reference sequence). Trimming stripped 4 bases from V and 1 base from J, with 10 bases between. The CDR3 DNA reads as TGTGCCACCAGCAAATACTCGGGGAACACTGAAGCTTTCTTT. As protein: CATSKYSGNTEAFF.

The rearrangement links TRBV30 to TRBJ2-3; possibly TRBD2 for D (5 bases). Germline assignment: CDR1 GTSNPN and CDR2 SVGIG (reference sequence). The CDR3 spans 12 residues. Trimming took off 8 bases at V and 0 bases at J, with 9 bases between the two ends. The CDR3 sequence: CARGFSTDTQYF. DNA for the CDR3: TGTGCCCGCGGGTTTAGCACAGATACGCAGTATTTT.

The V call is TRBV6-1, the J call TRBJ1-1, with TRBD1 matching 7 bases. Germline trimming cut 0 bases from V and 6 bases from J; bases unmatched to any gene: 7. This CDR3 comprises 15 residues. The germline CDR1 and CDR2 sequences are MNHNS and SASEGT. The CDR3 spells CASSEATGLLPEAFF. DNA of the CDR3: TGTGCCAGCAGTGAAGCGACAGGGTTACTTCCTGAAGCTTTCTTT.

This sequence joins TRBV2 and TRBJ1-5; TRBD1 is a possible D gene (6 bases). The germline CDR1 and CDR2 sequences are SNHLY and FYNNEI. V was trimmed by 3 bases and J by 6 bases, leaving 9 bases between them. The CDR3 contains 13 residues. The CDR3 DNA sequence: TGTGCCAGCAGTGATGGGGGGGCTCAGCCCCAGCATTTT. It specifies CASSDGGAQPQHF.

The chain joins TRBV10-3 to TRBJ2-3, with D possibly TRBD2 on 5 matching bases. Germline V gives CDR1 ENHRY, CDR2 SYGVKD. V shed 4 bases and J shed 0 bases, with 11 bases lying between them. The CDR3 runs to 15 residues. The CDR3 bases are TGTGCCATCAGTGGAGGGATGAGAAGCACAGATACGCAGTATTTT. This encodes CAISGGMRSTDTQYF.

In this sample, this clone turned up a few times. J is TRBJ1-5 and V is TRBV7-2; D unresolved. Germline CDR1 reads SGHTA; CDR2 reads FQGNSA. Between the trimmed V and J ends, which lost 5 bases and 2 bases, there was a span of 13 bases. The CDR3 spans 15 residues. This CDR3 reads CASSPRAVGNQPQHF. CDR3 bases: TGTGCCAGCAGCCCGCGGGCAGTCGGCAATCAGCCCCAGCATTTT.

A remark on this clone: Different DNA sequences within this sample yield the same CDR3. The rearrangement uses TRBV19 and TRBJ2-1; D is perhaps TRBD2 (5 bases). The germline CDR1 and CDR2 sequences are LNHDA and SQIVND (reference sequence). CDR3 length equals 14 residues. V lost 4 bases, J lost 1 base, and 8 bases lay in between. CDR3 DNA: TGTGCCAGTAGTAGAACGGGATCCTACAATGAGCAGTTCTTC. Amino acids: CASSRTGSYNEQFF.

The V gene is TRBV29-1, the J gene TRBJ2-7, with no clear D. Per the germline V gene, CDR1 is SQVTM and CDR2 is ANQGSEA. This CDR3 region has 11 residues. Trimming stripped 6 bases from V and 2 bases from J, with 8 bases between. In DNA form, the CDR3 reads TGCAGCGTCGGGTCCGCCTACGAGCAGTACTTC. Amino acids: CSVGSAYEQYF.

The chain uses TRBV30 and TRBJ1-6; 7 bases agree with TRBD1. The junction had 7 bases not matched to a gene; V was cut back by 3 bases and J by 8 bases. The CDR3 runs to 14 residues. Looked up from germline, CDR1 is GTSNPN and CDR2 is SVGIG (reference sequence). As DNA, the CDR3 is TGTGCCTGGAGCGCCGGGACAGTAGATTCACCCCTCCACTTT. It translates to CAWSAGTVDSPLHF.

The gene calls are TRBV2 and TRBJ1-5; no reliable D call. This CDR3 is 14 amino acids long. CDR1 and CDR2 from the germline V gene are SNHLY and FYNNEI. V dropped 2 bases and J dropped 4 bases, with 9 bases sitting between them. The CDR3 sequence: CASSENEWNQPQHF. The CDR3 DNA follows: TGTGCCAGCAGTGAAAATGAGTGGAATCAGCCCCAGCATTTT.

This clone came up once. The chain combines TRBV27 with TRBJ1-2; TRBD1 agrees at 8 bases. V dropped 6 bases and J dropped 4; count of bases not matched to a gene: 10. CDR1 is MNHEY and CDR2 is SMNVEV in the germline V gene (reference sequence). This CDR3 spans 15 amino acids. CDR3 nucleotide sequence: TGTGCCAGCAGCCTTGGAACAGGGGGGGTCTATGGCTACACCTTC. It yields the protein CASSLGTGGVYGYTF.

This clone was observed a few times. This rearrangement joins TRBV2 to TRBJ1-1; 8 bases are a match to TRBD1. Looked up from germline, CDR1 is SNHLY and CDR2 is FYNNEI. With 10 bases clipped from V and 4 bases from J, the junction kept 5 bases outside the gene matches. The CDR3 length is 12 residues. The CDR3 DNA reads as TGTGCCACAGGACAGGGTCGCACTGAAGCTTTCTTT. As protein: CATGQGRTEAFF.

The rearrangement joins TRBV27 to TRBJ2-1; TRBD1 aligns across 7 bases. The V and J ends lost 0 bases and 8 bases, in that order; junction bases with no gene match: 7. The CDR3 contains 15 residues. Germline V gene data show CDR1 as MNHEY and CDR2 as SMNVEV (reference sequence). The DNA for the CDR3 is TGTGCCAGCAGTTTATCCACAGGGGAGCGTGATGAGCAGTTCTTC. Translation gives CASSLSTGERDEQFF.

V usage is TRBV14 and J usage is TRBJ2-7; D may be TRBD1 (5 bases). CDR3 length equals 14 residues. The V gene lost 2 bases and the J gene lost 2 bases, with 10 bases spanning the gap. Germline-derived CDR1 and CDR2 are SGHDN and FVKESK. The CDR3 DNA is TGTGCCAGCAGCCAAATTCAGGGCCCCTACGAGCAGTACTTC. Protein product: CASSQIQGPYEQYF.

The chain couples TRBV6-5 to TRBJ2-7; 10 positions agree with TRBD1. The length of the CDR3 is 14 residues. The J segment lost 5 bases and the V segment lost 6 bases, leaving 7 bases of the junction unmatched. CDR1 and CDR2 (germline): MNHEY, SVGAGI. The CDR3 DNA reads TGTGCCAGCAGGACGGACAGGGGGATCCACGAGCAGTACTTC. This translates into CASRTDRGIHEQYF.

V usage is TRBV2 and J usage is TRBJ1-5; the D gene is possibly TRBD1 (6 bases). The germline V gene has CDR1 SNHLY and CDR2 FYNNEI. V lost 6 bases and J 0 bases, leaving 18 bases between the germline ends. The CDR3 is 17 residues long. The CDR3: CASSPDRIRGSNQPQHF. CDR3 DNA sequence: TGTGCCAGCAGCCCCGACCGGATCAGGGGTAGCAATCAGCCCCAGCATTTT.

This chain links TRBV5-1 with TRBJ2-3; 9 bases map to TRBD2. The CDR3 is 16 amino acids. Germline V CDR1 and CDR2: SGHRS, YFSETQ. Germline trimming cut 0 bases from V and 0 bases from J; bases unmatched to any gene: 2. CDR3 loop: CASSLVAGVSTDTQYF. CDR3 DNA: TGCGCCAGCAGCTTGGTAGCGGGGGTTAGCACAGATACGCAGTATTTT. Looking up the rest from reference TRBV5-1 and TRBJ2-3 gives the full variable domain: KAGVTQTPRYLIKTRGQQVTLSCSPISGHRSVSWYQQTPGQGLQFLFEYFSETQRNKGNFPGRFSGRQFSNSRSEMNVSTLELGDSALYLCASSLVAGVSTDTQYFGPGTRLTVL.

The chain carries TRBV5-1 and TRBJ2-7, with TRBD2 matching over 10 bases. V trimming: 0 bases; J trimming: 11 bases; junction bases outside the gene matches: 8. Germline CDR1 is SGHRS and CDR2 is YFSETQ. The CDR3 length is 14 residues. The chain's CDR3 is CASSLAQREGNKYF. The CDR3 bases are TGCGCCAGCAGCTTGGCCCAGCGGGAGGGCAATAAGTACTTC. Full variable domain (missing parts from reference TRBV5-1 and TRBJ2-7): KAGVTQTPRYLIKTRGQQVTLSCSPISGHRSVSWYQQTPGQGLQFLFEYFSETQRNKGNFPGRFSGRQFSNSRSEMNVSTLELGDSALYLCASSLAQREGNKYFGPGTRLTVT.

V usage is TRBV6-1 and J usage is TRBJ1-4; D uncertain. The length of the CDR3 is 16 residues. The germline CDR1 and CDR2 sequences are MNHNS and SASEGT. V was trimmed by 4 bases and J by 4 bases, leaving 16 bases between them. The CDR3 loop is CASSVMRRRDNEKLFF. The CDR3, as DNA: TGTGCCAGCAGTGTGATGAGAAGGAGAGATAATGAAAAACTGTTTTTT.

The chain links TRBV6-5 to TRBJ1-5; weak D call: TRBD1 (6 bases). Germline CDR1 is MNHEY and CDR2 is SVGAGI. The CDR3 consists of 15 residues. V was pared by 0 bases and J by 3 bases, with 9 bases between. This CDR3 is CASSYSRGNNQPQHF. CDR3 coding DNA: TGTGCCAGCAGTTACTCTAGGGGGAACAATCAGCCCCAGCATTTT.

V usage is TRBV7-2 and J usage is TRBJ2-5; 11 nucleotides line up with TRBD2. Losses at the gene ends were 0 bases for V and 5 bases for J; bases not matched to a gene: 5. CDR1 is SGHTA, CDR2 FQGNSA, per germline. The CDR3 sequence is 16 residues long. The CDR3 loop is CASSLALAGGRETQYF. The CDR3 coding sequence is TGTGCCAGCAGCTTAGCCTTAGCGGGAGGGAGGGAGACCCAGTACTTC.

This chain uses TRBV4-2 with TRBJ2-1; 12 nucleotides align to TRBD2. Germline lookup yields CDR1 LGHNA and CDR2 YNFKEQ. V lost 3 bases and J lost 7; bases outside the gene matches: 19. This CDR3 is 20 amino acids long. The CDR3 nucleotides are TGTGCCAGCAGCCAGTGGGGGACATCGCGACTAGCGGGAGTGGGGAATGAGCAGTTCTTC. This sequence encodes CASSQWGTSRLAGVGNEQFF.

J is TRBJ1-2 and V is TRBV7-3; tentative D call: TRBD1 (5 bases). V was cut by 4 bases and J by 4 bases, with 13 bases left in between. The CDR3 is 14 residues long. CDR1 is SGHTA and CDR2 is FQGTGA in the germline V gene. The CDR3 DNA sequence: TGTGCCAGCAGCTCGAATAGGGGCGTCTATGGCTACACCTTC. Translating gives CASSSNRGVYGYTF.

The chain couples TRBV5-4 to TRBJ2-7; the match to TRBD2 covers 11 bases. The trim removed 4 bases at V and 4 bases at J, leaving 7 bases unmatched. The germline CDR1 and CDR2 sequences are SGHNT and YYREEE (reference sequence). CDR3 length: 15 amino acids. For the CDR3, the DNA is TGTGCCAGCAGCATTTCTAGCGGGAGGTTTTACGAGCAGTACTTC. It is translated as CASSISSGRFYEQYF.

The rearrangement uses TRBV4-2 and TRBJ2-7, with a tentative D call TRBD2 (6 bases). The V and J ends lost 4 bases and 5 bases respectively, with 12 bases between them. Germline lookup yields CDR1 LGHNA and CDR2 YNFKEQ. This CDR3 is built from 13 residues. The CDR3 DNA is TGTGCCAGCAGCCCGGGACTCCCGGACGAGCAGTACTTC. Translation: CASSPGLPDEQYF.

J is TRBJ2-1 and V is TRBV29-1; 11 nucleotides line up with TRBD2. There are 14 residues in the CDR3. Germline CDR1 and CDR2: SQVTM and ANQGSEA. V lost 2 bases, J lost 8 bases, and 5 bases stayed unmatched. The CDR3 here is CSVEKLAGVHEQFF. CDR3 DNA: TGCAGCGTTGAAAAACTAGCGGGAGTTCATGAGCAGTTCTTC.

For the CDR3, the DNA is TGTGCCAGCAGCTCGACTATCTTCGATTCCTACAATGAGCAGTTCTTC. This sequence encodes CASSSTIFDSYNEQFF. This rearrangement joins TRBV7-8 to TRBJ2-1; the D gene is possibly TRBD2 (5 bases). CDR3 length: 16 amino acids. Germline loops: CDR1 SGHVS, CDR2 FQNEAQ. Trimming shortened V by 4 bases and J by 1 base, and 14 bases separated the two germline ends.

CDR3 in DNA: TGTGCCAGCAGTAATACAGGGGCTCCTGGAAACACCATATATTTT. The encoded protein is CASSNTGAPGNTIYF. This chain connects TRBV6-6 to TRBJ1-3; 7 bases are a match to TRBD1. With 5 bases clipped from V and 2 bases from J, the junction kept 6 bases outside the gene matches. CDR3 length equals 15 residues. Germline V gene data show CDR1 as MNHNY and CDR2 as SVGAGI (reference sequence).

V gene TRBV9 combines with J gene TRBJ2-3; TRBD2 matches 9 bases. The germline V gene encodes CDR1 SGDLS and CDR2 YYNGEE. The ends lost 3 bases at V and 8 bases at J; junction bases unmatched: 1. This CDR3 has 12 amino acids. The CDR3 coding sequence is TGTGCCAGCAGCGAGACTAGCGGTACGCAGTATTTT. It translates to CASSETSGTQYF.